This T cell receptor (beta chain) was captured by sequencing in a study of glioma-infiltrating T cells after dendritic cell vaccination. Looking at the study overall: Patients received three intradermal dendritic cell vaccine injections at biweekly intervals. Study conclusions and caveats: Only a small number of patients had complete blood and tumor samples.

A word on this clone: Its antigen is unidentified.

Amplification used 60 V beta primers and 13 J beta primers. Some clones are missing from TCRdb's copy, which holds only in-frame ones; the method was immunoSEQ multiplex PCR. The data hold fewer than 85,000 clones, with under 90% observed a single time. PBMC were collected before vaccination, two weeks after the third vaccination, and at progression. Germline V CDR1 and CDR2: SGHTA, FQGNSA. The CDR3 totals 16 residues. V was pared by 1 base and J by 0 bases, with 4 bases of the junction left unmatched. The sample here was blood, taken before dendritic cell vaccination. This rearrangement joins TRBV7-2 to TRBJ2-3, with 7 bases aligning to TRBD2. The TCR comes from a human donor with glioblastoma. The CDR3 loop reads CASSLGASGSTDTQYF. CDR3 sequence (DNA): TGTGCCAGCAGCTTAGGTGCTAGCGGTAGCACAGATACGCAGTATTTT.